The 8 T cell receptor beta chains given below trace back to one sample, sequenced in a study of cytotoxic CD8 clonotypes in ibrutinib-treated CLL. Assay used: immunoSEQ multiplex PCR; TCRdb lists only in-frame clones, some missing. The table records over 95,000 clones, approximately 58% of them present only once. Sequencing was performed on PBMCs, taken after 24 months of ibrutinib treatment. Every receptor here comes from a human donor with chronic lymphocytic leukemia.

The chain uses TRBV28 and TRBJ2-2; the D gene is possibly TRBD2 (7 bases). Germline-derived CDR1 and CDR2 are MDHEN and SYDVKM. The CDR3 has 14 residues. V shed 8 bases and J shed 5 bases, with 15 bases lying between them. This CDR3 is CASRLGGRTGELFF. CDR3 DNA sequence: TGTGCCAGCCGCCTCGGGGGGCGGACCGGGGAGCTGTTTTTT.

CDR3 loop: CASSQGSRLNEKLFF. CDR3 DNA: TGCGCCAGCAGCCAAGGGAGCAGATTAAATGAAAAACTGTTTTTT. The rearrangement uses TRBV4-3 and TRBJ1-4; D not resolved. Per germline, CDR1 LGHNA and CDR2 YSLEER. The CDR3 sequence is 15 residues long. Deletions cut 1 base from V and 5 bases from J, with 11 bases between.

The J gene is TRBJ2-3, the V gene TRBV27; no clear D. The CDR3 runs 12 residues. Germline lookup yields CDR1 MNHEY and CDR2 SMNVEV (reference sequence). V shed 3 bases and J shed 4 bases, with 5 bases lying between them. CDR3 sequence reads: CASSFLADTQYF. The CDR3 DNA reads as TGTGCCAGCAGTTTTTTAGCAGATACGCAGTATTTT.

The chain links TRBV27 to TRBJ2-3; 10 bases are shared with TRBD2. The germline gives CDR1 MNHEY, CDR2 SMNVEV (reference sequence). Trimming cost V 6 bases and J 4 bases; bases outside gene matches: 13. This CDR3 has 17 residues. CDR3 sequence (DNA): TGTGCCAGCAGGTTCGGTGGAGCGGGGGGGCTAGCAGATACGCAGTATTTT. Encoded protein: CASRFGGAGGLADTQYF.

V and J are TRBV4-1 and TRBJ1-2, with D tentatively TRBD1 (5 bases). V lost 2 bases to trimming and J lost 2 bases, with 12 bases between them. Germline values: CDR1 MGHRA, CDR2 YSYEKL. The CDR3 spans 15 residues. The CDR3 DNA reads as TGCGCCAGCAGCCAACAGGGACGAGAAAACTATGGCTACACCTTC. Translation gives CASSQQGRENYGYTF.

This chain links TRBV18 with TRBJ2-2, with D perhaps matching TRBD1 (6 bases). V lost 2 bases to trimming and J lost 1 base, with 11 bases between them. The germline V gene encodes CDR1 KGHSH and CDR2 LQKENI. The CDR3 spans 16 residues. The CDR3 sequence is CASSPTGILNTGELFF. CDR3 coding DNA: TGTGCCAGCTCACCAACAGGGATCTTGAACACCGGGGAGCTGTTTTTT.

The chain couples TRBV30 to TRBJ1-5, with 11 bases that match TRBD1. Losses at the gene ends were 3 bases for V and 6 bases for J; bases not matched to a gene: 13. Germline lookup yields CDR1 GTSNPN and CDR2 SVGIG (reference sequence). The CDR3 covers 17 residues. The CDR3, as DNA: TGTGCCTGGAGCCGATCGGAGGACAGGGGGCAGGGTCAGCCCCAGCATTTT. Its protein is CAWSRSEDRGQGQPQHF.

This rearrangement joins TRBV5-5 to TRBJ2-2, with D perhaps TRBD2 (7 bases). Germline values: CDR1 SGHKS, CDR2 YYEKEE (reference sequence). The CDR3 length is 16 residues. Trimming left V 1 base short and J 0 bases short, with 10 bases between. The CDR3 loop reads CASSLFGGPNTGELFF. In DNA form, the CDR3 reads TGTGCCAGCAGCTTGTTCGGGGGGCCGAACACCGGGGAGCTGTTTTTT.